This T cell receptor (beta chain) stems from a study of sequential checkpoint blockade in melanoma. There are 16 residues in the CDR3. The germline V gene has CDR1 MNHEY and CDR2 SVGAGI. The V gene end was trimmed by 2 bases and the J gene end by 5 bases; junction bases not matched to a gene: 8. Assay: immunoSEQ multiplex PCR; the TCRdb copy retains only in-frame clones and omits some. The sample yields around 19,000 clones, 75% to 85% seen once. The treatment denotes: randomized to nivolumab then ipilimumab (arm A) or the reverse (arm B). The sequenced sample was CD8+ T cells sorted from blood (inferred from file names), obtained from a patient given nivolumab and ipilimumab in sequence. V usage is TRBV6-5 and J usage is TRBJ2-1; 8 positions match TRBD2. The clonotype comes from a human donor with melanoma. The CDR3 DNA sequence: TGTGCCAGCAGTTACGGTGTAGCGGGGCTGCACAATGAGCAGTTCTTC. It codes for CASSYGVAGLHNEQFF.